This T cell receptor (beta chain) derives from a study of beta chain features in type 1 diabetes. Cells sorted by CD45RO/CCR7/CD25/CD127/CD95/CD27 comprised CD4+ naive, central memory, regulatory and stem cell-like memory cells. Expressed TCRB transcripts were sequenced after all isolated RNA was converted to cDNA. Naive, central memory and regulatory T cell samples averaged around 3.5 million immunoSEQ reads each. Sequencing used immunoSEQ multiplex PCR; TCRdb keeps in-frame clones, though not all of them. This table holds some 350,000 clones, approximately 15% found once. This clone appeared a few times. The antigen remains unidentified. Whole-study results and caveats: Type 1 diabetes patients showed a moderate but significant shortening of TCRB CDR3s in all four CD4+ subsets. Type 1 diabetes patients had VDJ junctions that carried fewer insertions and more deletions.

CDR3 size: 14 residues. After removal of 4 bases from V and 4 bases from J, the junction contained 5 bases not matched to a gene. Germline CDR1 SGHTA, CDR2 FQGTGA. This chain links TRBV7-3 with TRBJ2-5; TRBD1 matches at 8 bases. The receptor comes from a woman in her late teens or twenties with type 1 diabetes. Source material: naive CD4+ T cells from blood. CDR3 region: CASSSTGVGETQYF. In DNA form, the CDR3 reads TGTGCCAGCAGCTCGACAGGGGTTGGAGAGACCCAGTACTTC.